What follows describes a single T cell receptor (beta chain). Extraction of genomic DNA in unsorted samples used about 90 million PBMCs. Authors' analysis steps: Junction-only sequences without quality scores were provided by ImmunoSEQ, so filtering was different. Using immunoSEQ multiplex PCR, the repertoire was profiled, and TCRdb retains in-frame clones only, with some absent. That table gives V, J and clone size, and the DNA gave D and trimming. The data show 450,000 to 550,000 clones, more than 65% seen once. The data derive from a study of shared clonotypes between healthy human individuals. The germline V and J ends were trimmed by 6 bases and 3 bases, with 8 bases remaining between them. Germline CDR1 DFQATT, CDR2 SNEGSKA (reference sequence). The CDR3 loop spans 11 amino acids.

V gene TRBV20-1 combines with J gene TRBJ2-5, with D maybe TRBD2 (6 bases). Specimen: PBMCs. The clonotype originates from a woman aged 40-49 years in good health. Some clones in this sample may be carry-over from other donors' samples. CDR3 bases: TGCAGTGCGGAGCGGGAAGAGACCCAGTACTTC. This codes for CSAEREETQYF.